This T cell receptor (beta chain) is from a study of identical twins. CDR1 is LGHNA, CDR2 YSLEER, per germline. This CDR3 spans 15 amino acids. V was shortened by 6 bases and J by 7 bases, with 18 bases between the two germline ends. TCRdb reprocessed the 5' RACE reads with MiXCR, giving one entry per CDR3 protein. Of 350,000 to 450,000 distinct CDR3 sequences in the sample, roughly 18% were seen once. The TCR originated in a man aged 45-60 years in good health. Source material: naive T cells sorted from blood. The chain recombines TRBV4-3 with TRBJ1-4, with a tentative D call TRBD1 (6 bases). The CDR3 spells CASRREQGAAEKLFF. The CDR3 DNA sequence: TGCGCCAGCAGGCGGGAACAGGGCGCAGCTGAAAAACTGTTTTTT.